A selection of T cell receptor beta chains follows, all from one sample in a study of T cells in Graves' hyperthyroidism and ophthalmopathy. In TCRdb, the multiplex PCR reads were re-called with MiXCR into one record per CDR3 protein. Found here are approximately 400,000 distinct CDR3 sequences, roughly 14% of them singletons; the top ten hold approximately 10%. Source material: blood. These receptors came from a woman between 55 and 75 years old with Graves' hyperthyroidism. Both conserved end residues are part of each CDR3. D genes are given only for firm matches. For some rows the clone size is stated as once, few or many, or as a class when expanded; others skip it.

j_gene,d_gene,abundance,v_gene,CDR3aa,CDR3nt
TRBJ2-7,NA,many,TRBV11-3,CASSLGAGSYEQYF,TGTGCCAGCAGCTTAGGGGCAGGCTCCTACGAGCAGTACTTC
TRBJ1-5,NA,NA,TRBV4-1,CASSQDSGEGSQPQHF,TGCGCCAGCAGCCAAGATTCAGGGGAAGGGTCTCAGCCCCAGCATTTT
TRBJ2-5,NA,NA,TRBV20-1,CSARLRGAPETQYF,TGCAGTGCTAGGTTACGGGGGGCGCCGGAGACCCAGTACTTC
TRBJ2-5,TRBD2,many,TRBV24-1,CATSDQTRTRHGETQYF,TGTGCCACCAGTGACCAGACCCGGACTAGACACGGAGAGACCCAGTACTTC
TRBJ2-5,NA,many,TRBV27,CASSPKSWTKPDRETQYF,TGTGCCAGCAGTCCGAAGTCGTGGACCAAACCCGACCGGGAGACCCAGTACTTC
TRBJ2-1,TRBD1,NA,TRBV20-1,CSAGTGYYDEQFF,TGCAGTGCCGGGACAGGGTATTACGATGAGCAGTTCTTC
TRBJ1-2,TRBD1,NA,TRBV12-3/TRBV12-4,CASSGTGGMGYTF,TGTGCCAGCAGCGGGACAGGGGGTATGGGCTACACCTTC
TRBJ2-2,NA,many,TRBV7-2,CATSLNSMGNTGELFF,TGTGCCACCTCGCTCAATAGCATGGGGAACACCGGGGAGCTGTTTTTT
TRBJ1-2,TRBD1,many,TRBV7-9,CASSQRAQGEGYGYTF,TGTGCCAGCAGCCAGCGGGCCCAGGGGGAAGGCTATGGCTACACCTTC
TRBJ2-5,TRBD1,many,TRBV15,CATSRTGGAETQYF,TGTGCCACCAGCCGGACAGGGGGCGCGGAGACCCAGTACTTC
TRBJ1-1,NA,many,TRBV5-4,CASSPRRDKANTEAFF,TGTGCCAGCAGCCCAAGAAGAGATAAGGCGAACACTGAAGCTTTCTTT
TRBJ1-2,NA,few,TRBV19,CASDAQGHVDGYTF,TGTGCCAGTGACGCTCAGGGACATGTAGACGGCTACACCTTC
TRBJ2-3,NA,many,TRBV11-3,CASSVGLTTFTDTQYF,TGTGCCAGCAGCGTGGGACTCACTACGTTCACAGATACGCAGTATTTT
TRBJ2-3,TRBD2,few,TRBV19,CASSLAGVLDTQYF,TGTGCCAGTAGCCTAGCGGGAGTACTAGATACGCAGTATTTT
TRBJ1-1,NA,NA,TRBV6-1,CASSPRGGANTEAFF,TGTGCCAGCAGTCCTCGCGGGGGCGCAAACACTGAAGCTTTCTTT
TRBJ2-4,NA,many,TRBV20-1,CSARRGVQNIQYF,TGCAGTGCTAGAAGGGGGGTCCAAAACATTCAGTACTTC
TRBJ1-2,NA,NA,TRBV19,CASSTKQGTSYGYTF,TGTGCCAGTAGTACCAAACAGGGTACAAGCTATGGCTACACCTTC
TRBJ2-7,TRBD1,few,TRBV24-1,CATSDRNRGHYEQYF,TGTGCCACCAGTGACCGGAACAGGGGGCACTACGAGCAGTACTTC
TRBJ1-1,NA,NA,TRBV19,CASSIGGGVTEAFF,TGTGCCAGTAGTATTGGGGGGGGGGTCACTGAAGCTTTCTTT
TRBJ2-1,NA,NA,TRBV5-1,CASSLVEAEQFF,TGCGCCAGCAGCTTGGTCGAGGCTGAGCAGTTCTTC
TRBJ2-7,NA,many,TRBV11-2,CASSRGRRWDEQYF,TGTGCCAGCAGCCGCGGCAGGAGGTGGGACGAGCAGTACTTC
TRBJ2-3,NA,NA,TRBV6-1,CASFRGGTDTQYF,TGTGCCAGCTTCAGGGGAGGGACAGATACGCAGTATTTT
TRBJ2-2,TRBD2,NA,TRBV4-1,CASSYQTSGNLGELFF,TGCGCCAGCAGCTACCAGACTAGCGGGAACCTCGGGGAGCTGTTTTTT
TRBJ2-1,NA,many,TRBV20-1,CSASTGARNEQFF,TGCAGTGCTAGCACGGGGGCGCGCAATGAGCAGTTCTTC
TRBJ2-1,NA,NA,TRBV5-1,CASSPSETYNEQFF,TGCGCCAGCAGCCCTAGCGAGACTTACAATGAGCAGTTCTTC
TRBJ2-3,TRBD1,NA,TRBV27,CASSFRTGTGGADTQYF,TGTGCCAGCAGTTTTCGGACGGGAACAGGGGGCGCAGATACGCAGTATTTT
TRBJ2-1,TRBD2,many,TRBV28,CASSFIPLAGADNEQFF,TGTGCCAGCAGTTTTATTCCACTAGCGGGAGCAGACAATGAGCAGTTCTTC
TRBJ2-7,TRBD1,many,TRBV20-1,CSARALGQTSYEQYF,TGCAGTGCTAGAGCCTTGGGACAGACCTCCTACGAGCAGTACTTC
TRBJ2-5,NA,many,TRBV12-3/TRBV12-4,CASSLRGPQETQYF,TGTGCCAGCAGTTTGCGGGGTCCCCAAGAGACCCAGTACTTC
TRBJ1-1,TRBD1,many,TRBV28,CASSLTTGGTEAFF,TGTGCCAGCAGTTTAACGACAGGGGGCACTGAAGCTTTCTTT
TRBJ1-4,NA,many,TRBV5-6,CASSITTAGLPNEKLFF,TGTGCCAGCAGTATAACTACGGCAGGGTTGCCTAATGAAAAACTGTTTTTT
TRBJ1-1,NA,few,TRBV6-4,CASRPGRYGEAFF,TGTGCCAGCAGGCCGGGGAGGTACGGGGAAGCTTTCTTT
TRBJ2-1,TRBD2,few,TRBV10-3,CAIRPGTSGTQLF,TGTGCCATCAGACCCGGGACTAGCGGGACCCAACTCTTC
TRBJ1-2,TRBD1,few,TRBV10-2,CASSEFGQVGGYTF,TGCGCCAGCAGTGAGTTCGGACAGGTCGGAGGCTACACCTTC
TRBJ1-1,NA,many,TRBV10-3,CAIGQNTEAFF,TGTGCCATCGGACAGAACACTGAAGCTTTCTTT
TRBJ2-3,TRBD2,many,TRBV15,CATSSATGLAGYTDTQYF,TGTGCCACCAGCAGTGCTACCGGACTAGCGGGGTACACAGATACGCAGTATTTT
TRBJ2-7,NA,many,TRBV7-6,CASSAAGEEQYF,TGTGCCTCCAGCGCGGCTGGCGAAGAGCAGTACTTC
TRBJ2-7,NA,many,TRBV15,CATRRIGLTYEQYF,TGTGCCACCAGAAGGATTGGCCTTACCTACGAGCAGTACTTC
TRBJ1-2,NA,once,TRBV4-1,CASSQGGMTEYGYTF,TGCGCCAGCAGCCAAGGGGGGATGACGGAGTATGGCTACACCTTC
TRBJ1-5,TRBD1,many,TRBV7-8,CASSFGQDNQPQHF,TGTGCCAGCAGCTTTGGACAGGACAATCAGCCCCAGCATTTT
TRBJ1-5,TRBD1,NA,TRBV15,CATSRDSRGNQPQHF,TGTGCCACCAGCAGAGATTCCAGGGGGAATCAGCCCCAGCATTTT
TRBJ1-1,NA,many,TRBV15,CATSGARPHGNTEAFF,TGTGCCACCAGCGGGGCTCGGCCACACGGGAACACTGAAGCTTTCTTT
TRBJ1-5,NA,many,TRBV27,CASSLMSGDQPQHF,TGTGCCAGCAGTTTAATGTCAGGAGATCAGCCCCAGCATTTT
TRBJ2-2,TRBD2,NA,TRBV7-3,CASSPQGGSGVTGELFF,TGTGCCAGCAGCCCCCAGGGAGGGAGTGGGGTCACCGGGGAGCTGTTTTTT
TRBJ1-1,NA,many,TRBV5-1,CASSLGTIQVNTEAFF,TGCGCCAGCAGCTTGGGAACTATACAGGTGAACACTGAAGCTTTCTTT